Presented here are 9 T cell receptor beta chains from one specimen sequenced in a study of cytomegalovirus exposure and HLA in healthy donors. The PCR employed 60 Vbeta primers together with 13 Jbeta primers. Clones were read by immunoSEQ multiplex PCR, and TCRdb kept only the in-frame ones, dropping some. The sample lists 150,000 to 200,000 clones; around 90% were seen once. Material for sequencing was PBMCs. All receptors derive from a boy under 10 years old in good health and CMV-seronegative.

This chain links TRBV6-6 with TRBJ2-3; maybe TRBD1 (5 bases). The CDR3 has 16 amino acids. Germline assignment: CDR1 MNHNY and CDR2 SVGAGI (reference sequence). Trimming left V 6 bases short and J 3 bases short, with 19 bases between. In DNA, the CDR3 is TGTGCCAGCAGACCTGGGCGACAGCACGGGACAGATACGCAGTATTTT. This gives the protein CASRPGRQHGTDTQYF.

The gene calls are TRBV11-2 and TRBJ2-1; 13 bases are shared with TRBD2. This CDR3 region has 17 residues. Germline CDR1 and CDR2: SGHAT and FQNNGV. The J segment lost 8 bases and the V segment lost 2 bases, leaving 9 bases of the junction unmatched. The CDR3 nucleotides read TGTGCCAGCAGCTTACCCCGGACTAGCGGGAGTTGGTATGAGCAGTTCTTC. It translates to CASSLPRTSGSWYEQFF.

The chain uses TRBV6-4 and TRBJ2-1; 8 nucleotides match TRBD2. The germline gives CDR1 MRHNA, CDR2 SNTAGT. Germline trimming cut 9 bases from V and 4 bases from J; bases unmatched to any gene: 11. The CDR3 runs 15 residues. The CDR3, as DNA: TGTGCCAGTCCGGGACTAGTGAGGGGGTACAATGAGCAGTTCTTC. Translated, it gives CASPGLVRGYNEQFF.

The table lists this clone with a count of one. The same CDR3 can be traced to other DNA sequences in this sample. The chain recombines TRBV19 with TRBJ1-1, with a tentative D call TRBD1 (5 bases). CDR3 length: 13 amino acids. The germline CDR1 and CDR2 sequences are LNHDA and SQIVND (reference sequence). Trimming removed 3 bases at V and 5 bases at J, with 10 bases between. The CDR3 coding sequence is TGTGCCAGTAGTATCGACAGAAGAACTGAAGCTTTCTTT. Residues: CASSIDRRTEAFF.

Regarding this clone: The same CDR3 also results from other DNA sequences found in this sample. V usage is TRBV11-2 and J usage is TRBJ2-7; 10 bases map to TRBD2. Trimming cost V 2 bases and J 4 bases; bases outside gene matches: 2. Germline V gene sequence: CDR1 SGHAT, CDR2 FQNNGV. The CDR3 contains 14 residues. The CDR3 reads CASSLLAGVYEQYF. The CDR3 DNA reads TGTGCCAGCAGCTTACTAGCGGGAGTTTACGAGCAGTACTTC.

V is TRBV30 and J is TRBJ2-7; D unclear. This CDR3 contains 12 residues. Germline CDR1 is GTSNPN and CDR2 is SVGIG (reference sequence). V dropped 2 bases and J dropped 5 bases, with 10 bases sitting between them. The DNA for the CDR3 is TGTGCCTGGAGTCCCCGTTCTGACGAGCAGTACTTC. This gives the protein CAWSPRSDEQYF.

The V call is TRBV6-1, the J call TRBJ1-1; D is unclear. The V gene lost 4 bases and the J gene lost 1 base, with 13 bases spanning the gap. The CDR3 spans 15 residues. The germline gives CDR1 MNHNS, CDR2 SASEGT. CDR3 nucleotides: TGTGCCAGCAGTGGAGTGAGGTTGTGGAACACTGAAGCTTTCTTT. This sequence encodes CASSGVRLWNTEAFF.

This clone was recorded a few times. The V and J genes are TRBV6-1 and TRBJ1-4; 10 bases match TRBD1. Germline V CDR1 and CDR2: MNHNS, SASEGT. The CDR3 contains 15 residues. V lost 4 bases to trimming and J lost 5 bases; unmatched junction nucleotides: 4. The CDR3 bases are TGTGCCAGCAGTGTGGACAGGGGGGGAAATGAAAAACTGTTTTTT. Translated: CASSVDRGGNEKLFF.

This chain connects TRBV7-8 to TRBJ1-6; D is uncertain. With 2 bases removed from V and 10 bases from J, the gap between germline ends came to 9 bases. This CDR3 comprises 13 residues. Germline loops: CDR1 SGHVS, CDR2 FQNEAQ. The CDR3 sequence: CASSLIRGSPLHF. CDR3 coding DNA: TGTGCCAGCAGCTTAATTCGGGGATCACCCCTCCACTTT.